The next 24 T cell receptor beta chains were all read from a single sample in a study of CD8+CD57+ T cells in acquired aplastic anemia. Template material for TCR beta VDJ and CDR3 profiling consisted of genomic DNA. One entry per CDR3 protein results from TCRdb running MiXCR on the reads. The table includes about 210,000 distinct CDR3 sequences, about 59% detected once. The sample was sorted CD4+, CD8+, or CD8+CD57+ T cells (not recorded which) from PBMCs. All receptors derive from a human donor in good health.

This clonotype was seen repeatedly, ten times or more. This chain joins TRBV5-6 and TRBJ2-1, with a tentative D call TRBD1 (5 bases). This CDR3 has 17 residues. Trimming took off 0 bases at V and 6 bases at J, with 19 bases between the two ends. The germline gives CDR1 SGHDT, CDR2 YYEEEE. The CDR3: CASSLVPFRATTNEQFF. Here the CDR3 DNA reads TGTGCCAGCAGCTTGGTCCCCTTCAGGGCCACGACCAATGAGCAGTTCTTC. Full variable domain (rest looked up from reference TRBV5-6 and TRBJ2-1): DAGVTQSPTHLIKTRGQQVTLRCSPKSGHDTVSWYQQALGQGPQFIFQYYEEEERQRGNFPDRFSGHQFPNYSSELNVNALLLGDSALYLCASSLVPFRATTNEQFFGPGTRLTVL.

This clonotype was seen many times. This chain connects TRBV7-3 to TRBJ2-3; tentative D call: TRBD2 (6 bases). Per germline, CDR1 SGHTA and CDR2 FQGTGA. The CDR3 has 17 amino acids. With 2 bases removed from V and 4 bases from J, the gap between germline ends came to 19 bases. CDR3 region: CASSLGLGTHSSDTQYF. As DNA, the CDR3 is TGTGCCAGCAGCTTAGGACTCGGGACTCACTCTTCAGATACGCAGTATTTT. Using reference TRBV7-3 and TRBJ2-3 for the parts outside the CDR3, the full variable domain is GAGVSQTPSNKVTEKGKYVELRCDPISGHTALYWYRQSLGQGPEFLIYFQGTGAADDSGLPNDRFFAVRPEGSVSTLKIQRTERGDSAVYLCASSLGLGTHSSDTQYFGPGTRLTVL.

Turning to this clonotype: This may arise from a read error, as a much more abundant clone is one base away. The chain has TRBV12-3 or TRBV12-4 and TRBJ2-1; 14 bases match TRBD2. V gave up 6 bases and J gave up 1 base; unmatched junction bases: 8. CDR3 length: 18 residues. The CDR3 is CASRLGTSGGVSYNEQFF. CDR3 nucleotides: TGTGCCAGCAGACTAGGGACTAGCGGGGGCGTTTCCTACAATGAGCAGTTCTTC.

The chain has TRBV12-3 or TRBV12-4 and TRBJ1-1; D is ambiguous. This CDR3 has 14 amino acids. V lost 6 bases, J lost 1 base, and 12 bases lay in between. This CDR3 is CASSLRRTNTEAFF. CDR3 nucleotides: TGTGCCAGCAGCCTGAGACGGACGAACACTGAAGCTTTCTTT.

This clonotype was recorded at least ten times. This chain uses TRBV7-9 with TRBJ2-1; 8 bases fit TRBD1. V lost 5 bases and J lost 8; bases outside the gene matches: 14. The V gene's germline CDR1 is SEHNR and CDR2 FQNEAQ (reference sequence). This CDR3 contains 16 residues. The DNA of the CDR3 is TGTGCCAGCAGCCTGGCTCAGGGGGCGCGGTTCGATGAGCAGTTCTTC. Its protein product is CASSLAQGARFDEQFF.

As to this clonotype: An end of the junction does not agree with germline; a read error may underlie this. The chain links TRBV4-1 to TRBJ2-7, with TRBD1 matching over 10 bases. CDR1 MGHRA and CDR2 YSYEKL come from the germline V gene. The CDR3 extends over 14 amino acids. The CDR3: CASSRGQGDYEQYF. CDR3 coding DNA: TGTGCCAGCAGCCGAGGACAGGGGGACTACGAGCAGTACTTC.

Note on this clonotype: Germline is not matched at one junction end, which may reflect a read error. The chain has TRBV7-9 and TRBJ1-6, with 10 positions matching TRBD1. In germline, CDR1 is SEHNR, CDR2 FQNEAQ (reference sequence). This CDR3 has 14 residues. The CDR3 here is CASSLTGGNSPLYF. CDR3 DNA: TGTGCCAGCAGCTTGACAGGGGGCAATTCACCCCTCTACTTT.

The J gene is TRBJ1-2, the V gene TRBV7-8; D gene unclear. Trimming shortened V by 5 bases and J by 9 bases, and 19 bases separated the two germline ends. This CDR3 contains 14 residues. The germline V gene has CDR1 SGHVS and CDR2 FQNEAQ. The CDR3 is CASSHVVGSDRYTF. The CDR3 nucleotides are TGTGCCAGCAGCCACGTAGTAGGCTCCGATCGCTACACCTTC.

The chain uses TRBV9 and TRBJ2-5; D is ambiguous. CDR3 length equals 16 residues. V lost 0 bases and J 0 bases, leaving 12 bases between the germline ends. From germline, CDR1 is SGDLS and CDR2 YYNGEE. CDR3 sequence reads: CASSVEGQAYQETQYF. Here the CDR3 DNA reads TGTGCCAGCAGCGTAGAAGGCCAAGCGTACCAAGAGACCCAGTACTTC.

At least ten counts were recorded for this clonotype. The chain has TRBV5-1 and TRBJ2-3; tentatively, D is TRBD1 (6 bases). The CDR3 loop spans 19 amino acids. The ends were cut back, 4 bases at V and 3 bases at J, with 27 bases in the middle. Germline assignment: CDR1 SGHRS and CDR2 YFSETQ. The CDR3: CASSRTTGTENSYTDTQYF. The CDR3 coding sequence is TGCGCCAGCAGCCGAACTACAGGGACCGAAAATTCGTATACAGATACGCAGTATTTT.

In its sample, this clonotype was seen many times. The V and J genes are TRBV19 and TRBJ2-5; TRBD2 matches at 9 bases. This CDR3 spans 16 amino acids. V gave up 6 bases and J gave up 4 bases; unmatched junction bases: 12. Per germline, CDR1 LNHDA and CDR2 SQIVND (reference sequence). The DNA for the CDR3 is TGTGCCAGTAGGCCACCGGGGACTAGCTTTGGAGAGACCCAGTACTTC. Translating it yields CASRPPGTSFGETQYF.

This chain links TRBV25-1 with TRBJ1-1; no clear D. The CDR3 is 12 amino acids. The ends were cut back, 10 bases at V and 0 bases at J, with 9 bases in the middle. The germline gives CDR1 MGHDK, CDR2 SYGVNS. In nucleotides, the CDR3 is TGTGCCACTATTGGTCTGAACACTGAAGCTTTCTTT. This sequence encodes CATIGLNTEAFF. The whole variable domain, remainder taken from reference TRBV25-1 and TRBJ1-1, is EADIYQTPRYLVIGTGKKITLECSQTMGHDKMYWYQQDPGMELHLIHYSYGVNSTEKGDLSSESTVSRIRTEHFPLTLESARPSHTSQYLCATIGLNTEAFFGQGTRLTVV.

This clonotype appeared many times. V usage is TRBV6-6 and J usage is TRBJ2-5; D is unclear. Trimming left V 6 bases short and J 5 bases short, with 16 bases between. Germline values: CDR1 MNHNY, CDR2 SVGAGI (reference sequence). This CDR3 contains 14 residues. This CDR3 is CASSALSLSETQYF. The CDR3 bases are TGTGCCAGCAGCGCACTTAGTTTGAGCGAGACCCAGTACTTC.

The chain carries TRBV9 and TRBJ2-7; 13 nucleotides match TRBD2. Per germline, CDR1 SGDLS and CDR2 YYNGEE. The V gene end was trimmed by 2 bases and the J gene end by 4 bases; junction bases not matched to a gene: 9. The CDR3 has 17 amino acids. The CDR3 DNA reads TGTGCCAGCAGCGTCGGACTAGCGGGAGTGTCTGGGTACGAGCAGTACTTC. This encodes CASSVGLAGVSGYEQYF. Combining the CDR3 with reference TRBV9 and TRBJ2-7 gives the whole variable domain DSGVTQTPKHLITATGQRVTLRCSPRSGDLSVYWYQQSLDQGLQFLIQYYNGEERAKGNILERFSAQQFPDLHSELNLSSLELGDSALYFCASSVGLAGVSGYEQYFGPGTRLTVT.

This sequence joins TRBV5-1 and TRBJ2-1, with a possible D match to TRBD1 (5 bases). The V gene's germline CDR1 is SGHRS and CDR2 YFSETQ. The V end was cut by 4 bases, the J end by 9 bases, with 11 bases between. CDR3 length: 12 amino acids. CDR3: CASSLTGAEQFF. The CDR3 bases are TGCGCCAGCAGCCTAACAGGCGCTGAGCAGTTCTTC.

The CDR3 DNA reads as TGCAGCGCCAGCAGCTTGGGTTTCCACGGGGTTTACAATGAGCAGTTCTTC. Its protein product is CSASSLGFHGVYNEQFF. This chain connects TRBV29-1 to TRBJ2-1, with D possibly TRBD2 on 5 matching bases. This CDR3 spans 17 amino acids. V was trimmed by 7 bases and J by 4 bases, leaving 26 bases between them. The germline CDR1 and CDR2 sequences are SQVTM and ANQGSEA.

This clonotype has a count of ten or more. This rearrangement joins TRBV14 to TRBJ2-7; TRBD2 might be the D (5 bases). Trimming stripped 4 bases from V and 6 bases from J, with 16 bases between. In germline, CDR1 is SGHDN, CDR2 FVKESK. The CDR3 is 14 residues long. The CDR3 sequence: CASSLTGSGLEQYF. CDR3 nucleotide sequence: TGTGCCAGCAGCCTGACGGGATCCGGTCTCGAGCAGTACTTC.

The J gene is TRBJ1-6, the V gene TRBV19; the D is unclear. Germline V gene data show CDR1 as LNHDA and CDR2 as SQIVND (reference sequence). CDR3 length: 16 amino acids. Trimming cost V 6 bases and J 10 bases, with 22 bases left between them. The CDR3 DNA is TGTGCCAGTAGCGACCGACCCGGCCCGGGAGGGTCACCCCTCCACTTT. It yields the protein CASSDRPGPGGSPLHF.

The rearrangement joins TRBV7-3 to TRBJ2-5; D may be TRBD1 (6 bases). V gave up 5 bases and J gave up 1 base, with 17 bases separating them. The CDR3 totals 16 residues. From germline, CDR1 is SGHTA and CDR2 FQGTGA. CDR3 in amino acids: CASSPYDRTFQETQYF. CDR3 bases: TGTGCCAGCAGCCCTTATGACAGGACTTTCCAAGAGACCCAGTACTTC.

The rearrangement links TRBV20-1 to TRBJ2-7, with D maybe TRBD2 (7 bases). From germline, CDR1 is DFQATT and CDR2 SNEGSKA (reference sequence). The CDR3 is made up of 17 amino acids. The ends were cut back, 1 base at V and 0 bases at J, with 19 bases in the middle. The CDR3 DNA reads as TGCAGTGCTAGAGTGAATCGGGGCGGGGGCTCCTCCTACGAGCAGTACTTC. This sequence encodes CSARVNRGGGSSYEQYF.

The chain combines TRBV9 with TRBJ1-1, with TRBD1 matching 7 bases. Germline V lookup: CDR1 SGDLS, CDR2 YYNGEE. The CDR3 is 12 amino acids. Trimming at V came to 0 bases and at J to 11 bases, leaving 4 bases not matched to a gene. CDR3 protein: CASSVDDRAAFF. CDR3 in DNA: TGTGCCAGCAGCGTAGATGACAGGGCCGCTTTCTTT.

This sequence joins TRBV7-2 and TRBJ1-6, with 9 bases that match TRBD1. The length of the CDR3 is 18 residues. V lost 5 bases, J lost 2 bases, and 10 bases stayed unmatched. Per the germline V gene, CDR1 is SGHTA and CDR2 is FQGNSA. The DNA for the CDR3 is TGTGCCAGCAGCCACCGGAGTACAGGGGGCACCTATAATTCACCCCTCCACTTT. This translates into CASSHRSTGGTYNSPLHF. The variable domain in full, with the rest retrieved from reference TRBV7-2 and TRBJ1-6, is GAGVSQSPSNKVTEKGKDVELRCDPISGHTALYWYRQSLGQGLEFLIYFQGNSAPDKSGLPSDRFSAERTGGSVSTLTIQRTQQEDSAVYLCASSHRSTGGTYNSPLHFGNGTRLTVT.

On this clonotype itself: This may arise from a read error, as a much more abundant clone is one base away. This chain joins TRBV28 and TRBJ2-1; 7 bases are a match to TRBD1. The CDR3 has 16 amino acids. CDR1 and CDR2 from the germline V gene are MDHEN and SYDVKM. CDR3 in DNA: TGTGCCAGCACCTTCCGACAGGGAAGCTCCTACAATGGGCAGTTCTTC. Its translation is CASTFRQGSSYNGQFF.

This clonotype was detected many times. The chain links TRBV7-9 to TRBJ2-3, with 9 bases lining up with TRBD1. Germline loops: CDR1 SEHNR, CDR2 FQNEAQ (reference sequence). The CDR3 is made up of 17 amino acids. The V and J ends lost 5 bases and 5 bases, in that order; junction bases with no gene match: 14. The CDR3 spells CASSSPYGTGLGDTQYF. The CDR3 bases are TGTGCCAGCAGCAGCCCCTATGGGACAGGGTTGGGAGATACGCAGTATTTT.